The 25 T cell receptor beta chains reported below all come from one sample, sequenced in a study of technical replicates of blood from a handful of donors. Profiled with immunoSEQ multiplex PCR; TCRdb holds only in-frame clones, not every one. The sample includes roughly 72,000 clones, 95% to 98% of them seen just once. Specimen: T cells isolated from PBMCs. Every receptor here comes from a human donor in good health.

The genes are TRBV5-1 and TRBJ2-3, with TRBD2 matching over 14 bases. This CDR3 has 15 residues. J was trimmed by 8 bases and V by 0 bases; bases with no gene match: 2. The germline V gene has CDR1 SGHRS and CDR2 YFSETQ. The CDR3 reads CASSLGGLAGVTQYF. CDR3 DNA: TGCGCCAGCAGCTTGGGGGGACTAGCGGGGGTTACGCAGTATTTT.

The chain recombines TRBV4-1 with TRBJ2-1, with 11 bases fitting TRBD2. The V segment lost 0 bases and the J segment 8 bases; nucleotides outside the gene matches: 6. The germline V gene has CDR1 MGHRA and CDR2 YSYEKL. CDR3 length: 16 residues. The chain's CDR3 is CASSQDSGRARYEQFF. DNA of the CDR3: TGCGCCAGCAGCCAAGATAGCGGGAGGGCCAGGTATGAGCAGTTCTTC.

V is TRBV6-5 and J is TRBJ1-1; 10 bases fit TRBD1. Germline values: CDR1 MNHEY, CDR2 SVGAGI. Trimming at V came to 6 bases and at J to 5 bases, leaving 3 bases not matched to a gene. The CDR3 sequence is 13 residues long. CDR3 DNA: TGTGCCAGCAGCCTGGGACAGGGGACTGAAGCTTTCTTT. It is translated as CASSLGQGTEAFF.

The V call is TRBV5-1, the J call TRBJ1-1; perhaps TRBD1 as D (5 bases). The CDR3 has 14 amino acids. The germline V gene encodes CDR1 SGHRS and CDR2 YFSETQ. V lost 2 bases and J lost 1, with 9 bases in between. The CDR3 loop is CASSLDRTNTEAFF. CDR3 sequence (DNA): TGCGCCAGCAGCTTAGACAGAACGAACACTGAAGCTTTCTTT.

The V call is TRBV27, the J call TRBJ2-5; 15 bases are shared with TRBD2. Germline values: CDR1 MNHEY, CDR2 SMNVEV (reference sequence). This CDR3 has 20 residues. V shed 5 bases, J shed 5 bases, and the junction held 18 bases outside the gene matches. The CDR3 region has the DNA TGTGCCAGCAGTCTAAGCCCCCCAGGACTAGCGGGAGGGGGAGGGGAGACCCAGTACTTC. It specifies CASSLSPPGLAGGGGETQYF.

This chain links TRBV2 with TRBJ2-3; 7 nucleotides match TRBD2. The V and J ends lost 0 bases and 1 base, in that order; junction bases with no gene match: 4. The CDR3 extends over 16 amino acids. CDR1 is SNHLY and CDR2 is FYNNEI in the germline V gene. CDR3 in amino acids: CASSEAPGGGTDTQYF. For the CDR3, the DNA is TGTGCCAGCAGTGAAGCGCCGGGGGGAGGCACAGATACGCAGTATTTT.

CDR3 region: CASSEASGGQPQHF. DNA for the CDR3: TGTGCCAGCAGTGAAGCATCAGGGGGGCAGCCCCAGCATTTT. The chain combines TRBV6-1 with TRBJ1-5; 7 nucleotides agree with TRBD1. The CDR3 consists of 14 residues. Germline CDR1 MNHNS, CDR2 SASEGT. V trimming: 0 bases; J trimming: 7 bases; junction bases outside the gene matches: 3.

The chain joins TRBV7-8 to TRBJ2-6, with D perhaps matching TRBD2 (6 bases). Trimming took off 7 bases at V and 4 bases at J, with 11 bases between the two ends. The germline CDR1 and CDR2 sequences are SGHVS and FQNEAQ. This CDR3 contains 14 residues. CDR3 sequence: CASTPGRGANVLTF. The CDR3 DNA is TGTGCCAGCACCCCGGGGAGGGGGGCCAACGTCCTGACTTTC.

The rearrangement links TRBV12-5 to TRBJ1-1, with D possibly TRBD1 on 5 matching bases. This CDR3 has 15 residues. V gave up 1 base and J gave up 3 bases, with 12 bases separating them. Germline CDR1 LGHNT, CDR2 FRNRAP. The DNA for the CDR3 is TGTGCTAGTGGTTTGGACAGGCCCCCTGACACTGAAGCTTTCTTT. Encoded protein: CASGLDRPPDTEAFF.

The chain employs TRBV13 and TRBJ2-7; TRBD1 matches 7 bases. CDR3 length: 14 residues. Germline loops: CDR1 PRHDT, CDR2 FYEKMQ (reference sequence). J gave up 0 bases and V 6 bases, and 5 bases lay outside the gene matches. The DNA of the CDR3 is TGTGCCAGCAGTTACGACAGGGTCTCCTACGAGCAGTACTTC. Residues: CASSYDRVSYEQYF. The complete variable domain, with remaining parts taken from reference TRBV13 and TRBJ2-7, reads AAGVIQSPRHLIKEKRETATLKCYPIPRHDTVYWYQQGPGQDPQFLISFYEKMQSDKGSIPDRFSAQQFSDYHSELNMSSLELGDSALYFCASSYDRVSYEQYFGPGTRLTVT.

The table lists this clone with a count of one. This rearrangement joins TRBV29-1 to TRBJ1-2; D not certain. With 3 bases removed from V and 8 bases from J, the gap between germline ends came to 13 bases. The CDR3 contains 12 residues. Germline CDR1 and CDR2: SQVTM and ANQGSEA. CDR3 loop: CSVDSTLKGYTF. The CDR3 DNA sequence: TGCAGCGTTGATTCAACCCTAAAGGGCTACACCTTC.

This CDR3 reads CSVLQGADEQGYTF. CDR3 bases: TGCAGCGTGCTACAGGGGGCGGACGAACAGGGCTACACCTTC. The rearrangement joins TRBV29-1 to TRBJ1-2, with 9 positions matching TRBD1. J lost 8 bases, V lost 6 bases, and 13 bases had no gene match. The CDR3 is made up of 14 amino acids. The germline V gene encodes CDR1 SQVTM and CDR2 ANQGSEA.

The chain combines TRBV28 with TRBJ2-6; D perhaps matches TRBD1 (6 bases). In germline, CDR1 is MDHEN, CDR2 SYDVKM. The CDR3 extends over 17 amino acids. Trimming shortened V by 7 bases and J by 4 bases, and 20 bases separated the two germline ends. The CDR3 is CASTAQGYRAGANVLTF. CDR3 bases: TGTGCCAGCACCGCTCAGGGGTACAGGGCCGGGGCCAACGTCCTGACTTTC. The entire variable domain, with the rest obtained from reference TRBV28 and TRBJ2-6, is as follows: DVKVTQSSRYLVKRTGEKVFLECVQDMDHENMFWYRQDPGLGLRLIYFSYDVKMKEKGDIPEGYSVSREKKERFSLILESASTNQTSMYLCASTAQGYRAGANVLTFGAGSRLTVL.

The CDR3, as DNA: TGTGCCAGTAGTTTCTTAGGACAGGGGTACAACGAGCAGTACTTC. Its protein product is CASSFLGQGYNEQYF. This chain links TRBV19 with TRBJ2-7; 9 positions agree with TRBD1. Germline lookup yields CDR1 LNHDA and CDR2 SQIVND (reference sequence). This CDR3 has 15 residues. Unmatched junction bases numbered 10, after V lost 5 bases and J lost 5 bases. The complete variable domain, with remaining parts taken from reference TRBV19 and TRBJ2-7, reads DGGITQSPKYLFRKEGQNVTLSCEQNLNHDAMYWYRQDPGQGLRLIYYSQIVNDFQKGDIAEGYSVSREKKESFPLTVTSAQKNPTAFYLCASSFLGQGYNEQYFGPGTRLTVT.

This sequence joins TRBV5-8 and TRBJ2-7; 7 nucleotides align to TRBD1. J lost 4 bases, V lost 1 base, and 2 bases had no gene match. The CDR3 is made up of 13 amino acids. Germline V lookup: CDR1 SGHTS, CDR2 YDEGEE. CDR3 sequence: CASSLTGVYEQYF. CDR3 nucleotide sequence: TGTGCCAGCAGCTTGACAGGGGTATACGAGCAGTACTTC.

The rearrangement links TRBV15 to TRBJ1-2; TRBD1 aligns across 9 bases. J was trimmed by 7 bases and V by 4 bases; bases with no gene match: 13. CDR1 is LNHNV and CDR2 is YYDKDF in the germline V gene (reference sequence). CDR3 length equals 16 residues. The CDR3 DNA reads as TGTGCCACCAGCACGGGGACAGGGATACTTGACTCTGGCTACACCTTC. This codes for CATSTGTGILDSGYTF.

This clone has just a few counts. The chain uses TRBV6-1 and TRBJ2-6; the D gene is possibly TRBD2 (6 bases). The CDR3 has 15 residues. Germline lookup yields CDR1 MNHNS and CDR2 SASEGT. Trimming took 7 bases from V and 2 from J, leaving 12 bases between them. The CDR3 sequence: CASTMEGAGANVLTF. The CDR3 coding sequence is TGTGCCAGCACCATGGAGGGTGCTGGGGCCAACGTCCTGACTTTC.

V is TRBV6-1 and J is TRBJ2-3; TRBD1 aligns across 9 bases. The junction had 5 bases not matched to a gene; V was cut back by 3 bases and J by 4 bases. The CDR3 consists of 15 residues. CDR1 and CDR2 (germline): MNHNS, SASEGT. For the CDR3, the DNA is TGTGCCAGCAGTGAGGGGACAGGGATGTCAGATACGCAGTATTTT. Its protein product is CASSEGTGMSDTQYF.

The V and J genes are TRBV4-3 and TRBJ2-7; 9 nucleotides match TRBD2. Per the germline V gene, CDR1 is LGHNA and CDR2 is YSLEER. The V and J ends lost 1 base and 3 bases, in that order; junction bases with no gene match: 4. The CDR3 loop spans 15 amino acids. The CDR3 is CASSQGLAEFYEQYF. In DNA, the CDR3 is TGCGCCAGCAGCCAAGGACTAGCGGAGTTCTACGAGCAGTACTTC.

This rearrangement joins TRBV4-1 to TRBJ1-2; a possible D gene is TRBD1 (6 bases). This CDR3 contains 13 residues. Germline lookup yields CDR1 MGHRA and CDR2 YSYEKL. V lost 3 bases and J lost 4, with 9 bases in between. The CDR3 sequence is CASSQGAVYGYTF. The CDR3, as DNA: TGCGCCAGCAGCCAGGGGGCGGTCTATGGCTACACCTTC.

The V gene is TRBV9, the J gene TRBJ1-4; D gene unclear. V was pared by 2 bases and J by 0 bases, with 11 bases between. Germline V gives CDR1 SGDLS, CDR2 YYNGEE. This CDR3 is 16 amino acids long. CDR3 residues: CASSVEDGSTNEKLFF. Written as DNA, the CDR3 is TGTGCCAGCAGCGTGGAGGACGGGTCAACTAATGAAAAACTGTTTTTT.

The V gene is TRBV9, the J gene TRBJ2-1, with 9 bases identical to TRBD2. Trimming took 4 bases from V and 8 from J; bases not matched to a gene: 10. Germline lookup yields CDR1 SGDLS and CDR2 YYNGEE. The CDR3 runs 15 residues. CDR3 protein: CASSLRGGLADEQFF. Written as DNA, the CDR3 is TGTGCCAGCAGCCTCCGAGGGGGACTAGCAGATGAGCAGTTCTTC.

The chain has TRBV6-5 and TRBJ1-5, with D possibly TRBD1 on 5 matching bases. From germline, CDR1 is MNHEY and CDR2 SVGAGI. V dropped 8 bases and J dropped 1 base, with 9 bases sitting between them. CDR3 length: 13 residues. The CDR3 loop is CASGGISNQPQHF. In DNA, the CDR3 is TGTGCCAGCGGGGGGATCAGCAATCAGCCCCAGCATTTT.

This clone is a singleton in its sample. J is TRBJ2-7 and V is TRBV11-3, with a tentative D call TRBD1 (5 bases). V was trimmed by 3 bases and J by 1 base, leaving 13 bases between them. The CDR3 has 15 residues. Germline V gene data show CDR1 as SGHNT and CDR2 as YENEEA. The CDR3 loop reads CASSFQGYRSYEQYF. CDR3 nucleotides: TGTGCCAGCAGCTTTCAGGGCTATCGGTCCTACGAGCAGTACTTC.

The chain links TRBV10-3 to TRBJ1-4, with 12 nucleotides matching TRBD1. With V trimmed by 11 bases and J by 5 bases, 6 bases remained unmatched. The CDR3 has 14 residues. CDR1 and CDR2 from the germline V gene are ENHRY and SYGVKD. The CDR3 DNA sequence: TGTGCCTCGGGACAGGGGGCTCAAAATGAAAAACTGTTTTTT. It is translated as CASGQGAQNEKLFF.